This T cell receptor beta chain was identified in a study of vaccination and CD4 T cells after COVID-19. Regarding the study as a whole: Median SARS-CoV-2-reactive clonotype numbers rose nonsignificantly, about 20 to 38.

This CDR3 is built from 16 residues. The ends were cut back, 3 bases at V and 4 bases at J, with 17 bases in the middle. Germline CDR1 is SGDLS and CDR2 is YYNGEE. Comment on this clonotype: Its antigen remains unidentified.

Treatment here: roughly 10-day PBMC culture with coronavirus spike peptide pools or control peptides (ViraFEST assay). Pre-COVID-19 pandemic sampling (2011-2018) yielded the unexposed donor's CD4+ T cells. Peptide pool stimulation in ViraFEST expanded antigen-specific T cells, whose TCRs were then sequenced. At the Johns Hopkins FTIC core, DNA taken from cultured CD4+ T cells was sequenced by way of the Oncomine TCR Beta short-read assay. Cultures of CD4+ T cells served as the source for extracting genomic DNA. TCRdb called the PCR reads again in MiXCR, with one record for every CDR3 protein. The sample shows some 7,600 distinct CDR3 sequences, around 40% of them seen only once.

The sequenced material came from CD4+ T cells from blood, cultured in vitro. This chain links TRBV9 with TRBJ2-1; D might be TRBD1 or TRBD2, each matching 6 bases. This clonotype was sampled from a human donor in good health. The DNA for the CDR3 is TGTGCCAGCAGCGCCGACACGGGGGCAGAATACAATGAGCAGTTCTTC. Its translation is CASSADTGAEYNEQFF.